Listed below are T cell receptor beta chains from one sample, sequenced in a study of shared clonotypes between healthy human individuals. The data were produced by immunoSEQ multiplex PCR, yet TCRdb's version contains in-frame clones alone and is incomplete. The sample has approximately 500,000 clones; 90% to 96% are singletons. The sequencing input was naive CD4+ T cells sorted from blood. The receptors derive from a woman in her 30s in good health. Each CDR3 is given with its conserved first and last residue. Fields, in order: J gene, V gene, clone size, D gene, CDR3 protein, CDR3 DNA. The D gene is left open where the match is weak. Part of the rows lack a size; the others show once, few, many or a class for expanded clones.

TRBJ2-3	TRBV11-2	NA	NA	CASSLDGRGAQGGKQYF	TGTGCCAGCAGCTTAGACGGGCGAGGGGCGCAGGGCGGAAAGCAGTATTTT
TRBJ1-1	TRBV14	NA	NA	CASSQDRTGLGTEAFF	TGTGCCAGCAGCCAGGACCGGACGGGCCTCGGCACTGAAGCTTTCTTT
TRBJ2-5	TRBV28	NA	NA	CASSLRQSYREQYF	TGTGCCAGCAGTTTAAGACAGAGTTACAGGGAGCAGTACTTC
TRBJ2-3	TRBV5-1	NA	TRBD1	CASSLAPGQGQLGTQYF	TGCGCCAGCAGCTTGGCGCCGGGACAGGGGCAATTGGGTACGCAGTATTTT
TRBJ1-4	TRBV18	NA	TRBD1	CASSPGQGNEKLFF	TGTGCCAGCTCACCGGGACAGGGGAATGAAAAACTGTTTTTT
TRBJ2-1	TRBV9	NA	NA	CASSVAGVDEQFF	TGTGCCAGCAGCGTAGCGGGAGTGGATGAGCAGTTCTTC
TRBJ1-4	TRBV18	NA	NA	CASSPNRREGEKLFF	TGTGCCAGCTCACCAAATCGCAGGGAGGGTGAAAAACTGTTTTTT
TRBJ2-1	TRBV5-1	NA	TRBD2	CASSLGVAGVGEQFF	TGCGCCAGCAGCTTGGGGGTAGCGGGAGTGGGTGAGCAGTTCTTC
TRBJ2-7	TRBV28	NA	TRBD1	CASSRTGPSSYEQYF	TGTGCCAGCAGTCGGACAGGGCCCAGCTCCTACGAGCAGTACTTC
TRBJ1-2	TRBV10-1	few	NA	CASSVTGHNYGYTF	TGCGCCAGCAGTGTCACAGGGCATAACTATGGCTACACCTTC
TRBJ1-5	TRBV27	NA	TRBD1	CASSFGRGTGPNQPQHF	TGTGCCAGCAGTTTTGGTAGGGGGACAGGGCCCAATCAGCCCCAGCATTTT
TRBJ2-5	TRBV10-3	NA	NA	CAIRAQLQETQYF	TGTGCCATCAGGGCTCAGTTACAAGAGACCCAGTACTTC
TRBJ2-1	TRBV7-9	NA	NA	CASSPWLQGITAGNEQFF	TGTGCCAGCAGCCCGTGGCTGCAGGGGATAACAGCCGGGAATGAGCAGTTCTTC
TRBJ1-1	TRBV10-3	NA	NA	CAISERGAEAFF	TGTGCCATCAGTGAGAGGGGGGCTGAAGCTTTCTTT
TRBJ2-1	TRBV28	NA	TRBD2	CASSASPRAGVHNEQFF	TGTGCCAGCAGTGCCTCCCCGCGAGCGGGAGTCCACAATGAGCAGTTCTTC
TRBJ1-5	TRBV7-9	NA	NA	CASSLSGDNQPQHF	TGTGCCAGCAGCTTAAGCGGAGACAATCAGCCCCAGCATTTT
TRBJ2-2	TRBV11-3	NA	TRBD2	CASSLGGGRSTGELFF	TGTGCCAGCAGCTTAGGTGGCGGGAGGTCTACCGGGGAGCTGTTTTTT
TRBJ1-1	TRBV7-3	NA	NA	CASSLGGGSTTEAFF	TGTGCCAGCAGCTTAGGTGGCGGCTCCACCACTGAAGCTTTCTTT
TRBJ1-1	TRBV5-1	NA	NA	CASSLVGGHTEAFF	TGCGCCAGCAGCTTGGTTGGGGGCCACACTGAAGCTTTCTTT
TRBJ2-5	TRBV5-1	NA	NA	CASSLAIGVETQYF	TGCGCCAGCAGCTTGGCCATAGGGGTAGAGACCCAGTACTTC
TRBJ2-7	TRBV6-5	NA	NA	CASSPRGASYEQYF	TGTGCCAGCAGTCCCCGGGGGGCAAGCTACGAGCAGTACTTC
TRBJ1-2	TRBV28	NA	TRBD1	CASSGPGQGLNFAGYTF	TGTGCCAGCAGTGGACCGGGACAGGGTCTAAATTTTGCGGGCTACACCTTC
TRBJ2-2	TRBV5-1	once	NA	CASSFKGTNTGELFF	TGCGCCAGCAGCTTCAAGGGGACGAACACCGGGGAGCTGTTTTTT
TRBJ1-3	TRBV6-5	once	NA	CASRYRSSGNTIYF	TGTGCCAGCAGATACAGGAGCTCTGGAAACACCATATATTTT
TRBJ2-2	TRBV28	NA	NA	CASSLSVTMGGELFF	TGTGCCAGCAGTTTATCTGTGACAATGGGCGGGGAGCTGTTTTTT
TRBJ2-5	TRBV14	NA	NA	CASSQDRGTGVLETQYF	TGTGCCAGCAGCCAAGATAGAGGGACTGGGGTGTTAGAGACCCAGTACTTC